One sample yielded the 16 T cell receptor beta chains listed below, sequenced in a study of blood T cell repertoires in COVID-19. Data came from immunoSEQ multiplex PCR; TCRdb stores just in-frame clones and leaves some out. The data contain about 210,000 clones, about 85% of them seen just once; the ten biggest clones take up roughly 1.7%. Material for sequencing was peripheral blood. The receptors originated from a man aged 65 to 79 with acute or convalescent COVID-19.

The gene calls are TRBV18 and TRBJ1-5; 8 nucleotides align to TRBD1. With V trimmed by 2 bases and J by 6 bases, 3 bases remained unmatched. This CDR3 is 14 amino acids long. Germline CDR1 KGHSH, CDR2 LQKENI. CDR3 sequence: CASSPDRGSQPQHF. The CDR3, as DNA: TGTGCCAGCTCACCAGACAGGGGCAGTCAGCCCCAGCATTTT.

This clone was counted between two and nine times. This rearrangement joins TRBV29-1 to TRBJ2-7; perhaps TRBD2 as D (5 bases). The CDR3 spans 12 residues. V lost 2 bases and J lost 5, with 10 bases in between. The germline V gene encodes CDR1 SQVTM and CDR2 ANQGSEA. This chain's CDR3 is CSVESGSDEQYF. The DNA for the CDR3 is TGCAGCGTTGAAAGCGGTTCTGACGAGCAGTACTTC.

The rearrangement links TRBV5-4 to TRBJ1-2; weak D call: TRBD1 (6 bases). Germline V lookup: CDR1 SGHNT, CDR2 YYREEE (reference sequence). The CDR3 totals 15 residues. V lost 4 bases and J lost 4, with 17 bases in between. CDR3: CASSTGGGPIYGYTF. In DNA form, the CDR3 reads TGTGCCAGCAGCACCGGCGGGGGGCCTATCTATGGCTACACCTTC.

The gene calls are TRBV6-6 and TRBJ2-1; TRBD1 agrees at 7 bases. Germline CDR1 is MNHNY and CDR2 is SVGAGI (reference sequence). Germline trimming cut 8 bases from V and 7 bases from J; bases unmatched to any gene: 2. The CDR3 is 11 amino acids. The CDR3 sequence: CASSGGNEQFF. The DNA of the CDR3 is TGTGCCAGCTCAGGGGGAAATGAGCAGTTCTTC.

The genes are TRBV7-9 and TRBJ1-2; D gene ambiguous. The germline gives CDR1 SEHNR, CDR2 FQNEAQ (reference sequence). This CDR3 region has 13 residues. The V end was cut by 4 bases, the J end by 7 bases, with 13 bases between. In DNA form, the CDR3 reads TGTGCCAGCAGCTCATCAGGTCTGTCTGGCTACACCTTC. As protein: CASSSSGLSGYTF.

The chain links TRBV10-3 to TRBJ2-5; 8 bases agree with TRBD2. The CDR3 is 14 residues long. Trimming took 2 bases from V and 7 from J; bases not matched to a gene: 6. Looked up from germline, CDR1 is ENHRY and CDR2 is SYGVKD. CDR3 DNA sequence: TGTGCCATCAGTGAGCCGGGACTAGGATTGACCCAGTACTTC. It yields the protein CAISEPGLGLTQYF.

The chain links TRBV7-3 to TRBJ2-1, with D perhaps matching TRBD2 (5 bases). Germline CDR1 reads SGHTA; CDR2 reads FQGTGA. The CDR3 covers 14 residues. V lost 4 bases and J 6 bases, leaving 13 bases between the germline ends. The CDR3 region is CASSSGGETNEQFF. CDR3 coding DNA: TGTGCCAGCAGCTCTGGAGGAGAGACCAATGAGCAGTTCTTC.

The chain joins TRBV29-1 to TRBJ1-1; no reliable D call. The V gene lost 8 bases and the J gene lost 6 bases, with 16 bases spanning the gap. CDR1 and CDR2 from the germline V gene are SQVTM and ANQGSEA. CDR3 length: 12 residues. CDR3 sequence: CSCAGMEAEAFF. Written as DNA, the CDR3 is TGCAGCTGCGCGGGTATGGAAGCTGAAGCTTTCTTT.

The rearrangement uses TRBV9 and TRBJ2-1, with a weak D call TRBD2 (6 bases). Trimming took 7 bases from V and 2 from J, leaving 10 bases between them. From germline, CDR1 is SGDLS and CDR2 YYNGEE. This CDR3 is 13 amino acids long. The DNA for the CDR3 is TGTGCCAGCGGAGGGCCGACCTACAATGAGCAGTTCTTC. Amino acids: CASGGPTYNEQFF.

V is TRBV29-1 and J is TRBJ2-5, with 7 bases identical to TRBD1. Per germline, CDR1 SQVTM and CDR2 ANQGSEA. The V and J ends lost 2 bases and 1 base, in that order; junction bases with no gene match: 1. The CDR3 is 13 amino acids. CDR3 amino acids: CSVERDSQETQYF. DNA of the CDR3: TGCAGCGTTGAACGGGACAGCCAAGAGACCCAGTACTTC.

The chain uses TRBV27 and TRBJ2-7; 8 nucleotides align to TRBD1. The ends lost 4 bases at V and 4 bases at J; junction bases unmatched: 6. CDR3 length: 14 amino acids. Germline values: CDR1 MNHEY, CDR2 SMNVEV (reference sequence). The CDR3 DNA reads TGTGCCAGCAGTTGGACAGGGATTGCTTACGAGCAGTACTTC. Its translation is CASSWTGIAYEQYF.

The rearrangement links TRBV4-1 to TRBJ2-2; maybe TRBD2 (6 bases). Germline assignment: CDR1 MGHRA and CDR2 YSYEKL. The CDR3 consists of 18 residues. Trimming removed 1 base from V and 2 bases from J, with 17 bases in between. The CDR3 DNA is TGCGCCAGCAGCCAAGTATTTTCTGGCGGGGCAAACACCGGGGAGCTGTTTTTT. It specifies CASSQVFSGGANTGELFF.

V gene TRBV13 combines with J gene TRBJ2-7, with 10 bases matching TRBD2. The CDR3 sequence is 14 residues long. Losses at the gene ends were 6 bases for V and 7 bases for J; bases not matched to a gene: 9. Germline assignment: CDR1 PRHDT and CDR2 FYEKMQ (reference sequence). CDR3 residues: CASRSSGGAGEQYF. The CDR3 DNA is TGTGCCAGCAGGTCTAGCGGGGGTGCAGGGGAGCAGTACTTC.

J is TRBJ2-1 and V is TRBV29-1; no firm D call. Germline CDR1 SQVTM, CDR2 ANQGSEA. Between the trimmed V and J ends, which lost 3 bases and 1 base, there was a span of 13 bases. The CDR3 runs 15 residues. The CDR3 protein is CSVDRGQKSYNEQFF. CDR3 in DNA: TGCAGCGTTGACCGTGGGCAGAAGTCCTACAATGAGCAGTTCTTC.

The chain carries TRBV15 and TRBJ1-2; no clear D. V gave up 0 bases and J gave up 7 bases, with 12 bases separating them. Germline V gene sequence: CDR1 LNHNV, CDR2 YYDKDF (reference sequence). This CDR3 is 14 amino acids long. In DNA form, the CDR3 reads TGTGCCACCAGCAGAGAAATGGGCAGCTCTGGCTACACCTTC. It codes for CATSREMGSSGYTF. Looking up the rest from reference TRBV15 and TRBJ1-2 gives the full variable domain: DAMVIQNPRYQVTQFGKPVTLSCSQTLNHNVMYWYQQKSSQAPKLLFHYYDKDFNNEADTPDNFQSRRPNTSFCFLDIRSPGLGDTAMYLCATSREMGSSGYTFGSGTRLTVV.

This chain joins TRBV24-1 and TRBJ2-3, with 8 bases matching TRBD1. CDR1 KGHDR and CDR2 SFDVKD come from the germline V gene. V trimming: 5 bases; J trimming: 3 bases; junction bases outside the gene matches: 6. The CDR3 is 15 amino acids. CDR3 sequence reads: CATSARGTGTDTQYF. The CDR3 bases are TGTGCCACCAGTGCTAGAGGGACAGGAACAGATACGCAGTATTTT.